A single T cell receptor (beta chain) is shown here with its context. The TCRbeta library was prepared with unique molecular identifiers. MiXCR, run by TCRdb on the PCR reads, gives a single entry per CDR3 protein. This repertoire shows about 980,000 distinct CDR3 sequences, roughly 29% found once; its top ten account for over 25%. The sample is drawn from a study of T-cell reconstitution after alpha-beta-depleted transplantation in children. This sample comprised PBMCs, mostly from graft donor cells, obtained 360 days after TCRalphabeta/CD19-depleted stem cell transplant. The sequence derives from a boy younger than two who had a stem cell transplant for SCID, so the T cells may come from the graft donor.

CDR3 bases: TGCGCCAGCGCCTCTCGACACTTTTCCACCTACGAGCAGTACTTC. It specifies CASASRHFSTYEQYF. The J gene is TRBJ2-7, the V gene TRBV5-1, with no clear D. Germline V CDR1 and CDR2: SGHRS, YFSETQ. The CDR3 is 15 amino acids. With 7 bases removed from V and 2 bases from J, the gap between germline ends came to 19 bases.